The next 10 T cell receptor beta chains were all read from a single sample in a study of T cells in Graves' hyperthyroidism and ophthalmopathy (dated by TCRdb to about 2019). To prepare the library, multiplex PCR was applied. For sequencing, an Illumina HiSeq 2000 was employed. Amplification of TCR beta CDR3 regions was carried out from RNA transcripts. The TCR CDR3 was subjected to a first round of RT-PCR using the HTBI primer set and the Qiagen OneStep RT-PCR kit. The public reads were reanalyzed by TCRdb: fastp trimming at Q25, MiXCR alignment, in-frame beta chains only. Records with the same CDR3 protein are collapsed into one entry carrying the most frequent genes and DNA. The sample table records hundreds of thousands of distinct CDR3 sequences; about 15% of these occur just once. Of the sample, around 4% falls within the top ten clones. What was sequenced was blood. The origin of the receptors is a woman in her forties with Graves' ophthalmopathy.

The sample holds many counts of this clonotype. This sequence joins TRBV28 and TRBJ2-4; 10 bases map to TRBD1. The germline CDR1 and CDR2 sequences are MDHEN and SYDVKM. The CDR3 is 13 amino acids. J gave up 6 bases and V 10 bases, and 6 bases lay outside the gene matches. The CDR3 coding sequence is TGTGCCAACGCGGACAGGGGGTCAAACATTCAGTACTTC. This sequence encodes CANADRGSNIQYF.

This clonotype was counted ten times or more. The V call is TRBV28, the J call TRBJ2-7; 13 nucleotides align to TRBD2. Germline lookup yields CDR1 MDHEN and CDR2 SYDVKM. V lost 6 bases and J lost 3; bases outside the gene matches: 5. The length of the CDR3 is 15 residues. CDR3 sequence: CASREWTSGSYEQYF. CDR3 nucleotides: TGTGCCAGCAGGGAATGGACTAGCGGGAGCTACGAGCAGTACTTC.

This clonotype was seen at least ten times. V usage is TRBV11-2 and J usage is TRBJ2-5, with 13 bases aligning to TRBD2. This CDR3 contains 16 residues. Looked up from germline, CDR1 is SGHAT and CDR2 is FQNNGV. V shed 4 bases and J 7 bases; nucleotides not matched to a gene: 9. CDR3 region: CASSSRTSGSPGTQYF. The CDR3 bases are TGTGCCAGCAGCTCCCGGACTAGCGGGAGCCCCGGGACCCAGTACTTC.

In this sample, this clonotype turned up a few times. The genes are TRBV10-2 and TRBJ2-7; D uncertain. Germline V gene lookup returns CDR1 WSHSY and CDR2 SAAADI. The CDR3 loop spans 15 amino acids. With 0 bases removed from V and 2 bases from J, the gap between germline ends came to 11 bases. In nucleotides, the CDR3 is TGCGCCAGCAGTGAGTCGACTGGCCCAACCTACGAGCAGTACTTC. This translates into CASSESTGPTYEQYF.

The chain is built from TRBV30 and TRBJ1-2; 8 positions match TRBD1. Germline V gene sequence: CDR1 GTSNPN, CDR2 SVGIG (reference sequence). V was clipped by 0 bases and J by 8 bases; unmatched bases: 5. The CDR3 loop spans 13 amino acids. CDR3 coding DNA: TGTGCCTGGAGTGTACGACAGGGGAACGGCTACACCTTC. Amino acid sequence: CAWSVRQGNGYTF.

This clonotype appeared many times. This chain uses TRBV20-1 with TRBJ2-2; a possible D gene is TRBD1 (6 bases). V lost 7 bases, J lost 2 bases, and 11 bases lay in between. CDR1 is DFQATT and CDR2 is SNEGSKA in the germline V gene (reference sequence). The CDR3 extends over 13 amino acids. For the CDR3, the DNA is TGCAGTGTATTGGACAGTAACACCGGGGAGCTGTTTTTT. It specifies CSVLDSNTGELFF.

This clonotype has a handful of counts. The chain recombines TRBV5-1 with TRBJ2-7; TRBD1 agrees at 8 bases. The junction had 6 bases not matched to a gene; V was cut back by 1 base and J by 0 bases. Germline assignment: CDR1 SGHRS and CDR2 YFSETQ. This CDR3 contains 16 residues. CDR3: CASSLSGQGVSYEQYF. In nucleotides, the CDR3 is TGCGCCAGCAGCTTGTCAGGACAGGGAGTCTCCTACGAGCAGTACTTC.

The rearrangement uses TRBV28 and TRBJ1-1; TRBD1 matches 7 bases. The CDR3 is made up of 17 amino acids. The germline CDR1 and CDR2 sequences are MDHEN and SYDVKM. Trimming removed 2 bases from V and 6 bases from J; junction bases left unmatched: 15. The CDR3 sequence is CASSLRPPRGRVAEAFF. The CDR3, as DNA: TGTGCCAGCAGTTTACGACCCCCCAGGGGGAGAGTCGCTGAAGCTTTCTTT.

Remarks on this clonotype: A much larger clone differs from this one at a single base, so this may be a read error. This chain uses TRBV20-1 with TRBJ2-6, with a tentative D call TRBD2 (6 bases). Deletions cut 3 bases from V and 6 bases from J, with 9 bases between. This CDR3 comprises 13 residues. Germline CDR1 DFQATT, CDR2 SNEGSKA (reference sequence). The DNA for the CDR3 is TGCAGTGCTAGGGGGACTGAGGCCAACGTCCTGACTTTC. Its protein is CSARGTEANVLTF.

This clonotype has ten or more counts. The chain employs TRBV6-2 or TRBV6-3 and TRBJ2-7; D gene unclear. Trimming took 9 bases from V and 0 from J, leaving 12 bases between them. The CDR3 is made up of 13 amino acids. Germline CDR1 is MNHEY and CDR2 is SVGEGT. This CDR3 reads CASRNHPSYEQYF. The CDR3 DNA is TGTGCCAGTCGAAACCACCCCTCCTACGAGCAGTACTTC.